Sequencing of this T cell receptor beta chain was carried out in a study of identifying expanded T cells in peripheral blood. Sequencing was performed with immunoSEQ multiplex PCR; in TCRdb, only in-frame clones are kept and a portion is missing. The sample lists around 130,000 clones, around nine tenths occurring once. V lost 5 bases, J lost 5 bases, and 18 bases stayed unmatched. This CDR3 is 18 amino acids long. Germline V gene data show CDR1 as SGHTA and CDR2 as FQGTGA. Collection occurred without any documented infections or immune events in donors. Sample: blood. This rearrangement joins TRBV7-3 to TRBJ2-3; the match to TRBD2 covers 8 bases. The receptor was isolated from a person aged 18 to 75 in good health. The CDR3 here is CASSRSGGGRYRGDTQYF. The CDR3 coding sequence is TGTGCCAGCAGCCGTTCTGGCGGGGGGAGATACCGTGGAGATACGCAGTATTTT.